This TCR beta chain emerged from a study of blood T cell repertoires in COVID-19. Profiling relied on immunoSEQ multiplex PCR, and the TCRdb table lists in-frame clones only, not all of them. The sample gives 250,000 or so clones, approximately 88% of which show up once; over 2.5% is in the top ten. The clonotype originates from a woman between 40 and 55 years old who had been exposed to COVID-19. The sample consisted of PBMCs or T cells enriched from blood (not recorded which).

The CDR3 DNA reads as TGTGCCAGCAGCTTACTTTCAGGCGCCAATGGAAACACCATATATTTT. This translates into CASSLLSGANGNTIYF. The chain joins TRBV7-9 to TRBJ1-3; D unclear. The CDR3 is 16 amino acids. Per the germline V gene, CDR1 is SEHNR and CDR2 is FQNEAQ (reference sequence). V was pared by 2 bases and J by 3 bases, with 14 bases between.